This entry describes one TCR beta chain. This sample is drawn from a study of blood T cell repertoires in COVID-19. The data were produced by immunoSEQ multiplex PCR, yet TCRdb's version contains in-frame clones alone and is incomplete. Counted here are approximately 97,000 clones, about 85% occurring once; the ten biggest clones make up around 12%. The sequence was collected from a human donor in a cohort sampled during active COVID-19. Sequencing was performed on peripheral blood.

In DNA form, the CDR3 reads TGTGCCAGCAGTGACTCAAAAAGGGGAATCCAGGCTAATTCACCCCTCCACTTT. It encodes CASSDSKRGIQANSPLHF. The chain has TRBV6-4 and TRBJ1-6, with D perhaps TRBD1 (5 bases). Germline lookup yields CDR1 MRHNA and CDR2 SNTAGT. This CDR3 region has 18 residues. Trimming removed 0 bases at V and 6 bases at J, with 18 bases between.